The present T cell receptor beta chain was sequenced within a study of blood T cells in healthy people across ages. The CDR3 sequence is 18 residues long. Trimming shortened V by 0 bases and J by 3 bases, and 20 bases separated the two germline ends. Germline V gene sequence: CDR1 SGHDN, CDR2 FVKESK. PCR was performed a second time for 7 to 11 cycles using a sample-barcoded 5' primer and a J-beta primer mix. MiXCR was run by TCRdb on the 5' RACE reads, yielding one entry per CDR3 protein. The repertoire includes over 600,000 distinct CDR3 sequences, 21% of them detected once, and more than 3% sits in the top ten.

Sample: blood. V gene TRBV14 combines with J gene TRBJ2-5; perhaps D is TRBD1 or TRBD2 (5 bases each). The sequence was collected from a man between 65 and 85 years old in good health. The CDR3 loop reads CASSQDPYTGTLEETQYF. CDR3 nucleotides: TGTGCCAGCAGCCAAGATCCATACACGGGGACCTTGGAAGAGACCCAGTACTTC.